This T cell receptor beta chain was profiled in a study of cytomegalovirus exposure and HLA in healthy donors. Study-wide background: Approximately 81% of 398 genotyped donors fell in the Caucasian-associated ancestry cluster.

Study-level findings and limits: The classifier reportedly diagnosed cytomegalovirus status with high sensitivity and specificity. In a later analysis, TCR association rates varied by HLA locus: DRB1 most, HLA-C fewest. Presence/absence analyses supposed approximately even sequencing depth among donors.

Worth noting for this clone: No antigen is known for it.

Primers: 60 Vbeta forward and 13 Jbeta reverse. Data came from immunoSEQ multiplex PCR; TCRdb stores just in-frame clones and leaves some out. The repertoire holds 70,000 to 90,000 clones, with about 70% as singletons. The CDR3 runs to 19 residues. With 4 bases removed from V and 0 bases from J, the gap between germline ends came to 22 bases. Looked up from germline, CDR1 is SEHNR and CDR2 is FQNEAQ (reference sequence). The V gene is TRBV7-9, the J gene TRBJ1-5; possibly TRBD1 for D (6 bases). This receptor was identified in a male donor in good health and CMV-seropositive. Sequencing was carried out using PBMCs. DNA of the CDR3: TGTGCCAGCAGCTCCTGGGGGGGGGCAGGAGAGAATAGCAATCAGCCCCAGCATTTT. Translation: CASSSWGGAGENSNQPQHF.